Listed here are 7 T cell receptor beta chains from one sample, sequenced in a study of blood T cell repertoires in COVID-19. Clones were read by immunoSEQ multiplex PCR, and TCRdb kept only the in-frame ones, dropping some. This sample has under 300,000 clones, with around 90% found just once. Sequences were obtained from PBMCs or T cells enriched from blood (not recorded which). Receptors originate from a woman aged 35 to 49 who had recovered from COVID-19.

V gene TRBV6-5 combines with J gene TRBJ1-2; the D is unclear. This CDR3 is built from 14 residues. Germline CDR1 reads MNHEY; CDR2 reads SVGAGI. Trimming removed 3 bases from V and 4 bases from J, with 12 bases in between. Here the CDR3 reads CASSYSHHTYGYTF. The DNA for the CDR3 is TGTGCCAGCAGTTATTCACACCATACCTATGGCTACACCTTC.

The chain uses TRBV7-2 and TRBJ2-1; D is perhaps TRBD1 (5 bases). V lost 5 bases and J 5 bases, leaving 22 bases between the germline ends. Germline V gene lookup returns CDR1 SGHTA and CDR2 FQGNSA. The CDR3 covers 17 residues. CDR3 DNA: TGTGCCAGCAGCCGGCCAGGACACTCTTTTGAGGACAATGAGCAGTTCTTC. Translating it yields CASSRPGHSFEDNEQFF.

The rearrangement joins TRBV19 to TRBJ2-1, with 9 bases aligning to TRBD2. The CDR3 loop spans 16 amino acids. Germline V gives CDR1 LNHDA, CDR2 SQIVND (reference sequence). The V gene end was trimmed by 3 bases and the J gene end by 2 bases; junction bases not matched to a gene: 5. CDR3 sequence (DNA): TGTGCCAGTAGTATCGGCGGGAGGGCGCCCTACAATGAGCAGTTCTTC. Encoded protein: CASSIGGRAPYNEQFF.

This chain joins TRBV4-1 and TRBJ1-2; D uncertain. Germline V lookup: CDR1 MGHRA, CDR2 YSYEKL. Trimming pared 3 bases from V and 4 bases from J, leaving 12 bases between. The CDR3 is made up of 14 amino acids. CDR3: CASSQPDGLYGYTF. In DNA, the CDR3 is TGCGCCAGCAGCCAGCCGGACGGACTCTATGGCTACACCTTC.

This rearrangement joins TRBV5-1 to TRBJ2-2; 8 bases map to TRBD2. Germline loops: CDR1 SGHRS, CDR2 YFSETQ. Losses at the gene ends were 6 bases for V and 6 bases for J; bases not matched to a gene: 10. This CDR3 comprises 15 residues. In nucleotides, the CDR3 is TGCGCCAGCATGGCGCCGGGGGGGCCGGCCGGGGAGCTGTTTTTT. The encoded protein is CASMAPGGPAGELFF.

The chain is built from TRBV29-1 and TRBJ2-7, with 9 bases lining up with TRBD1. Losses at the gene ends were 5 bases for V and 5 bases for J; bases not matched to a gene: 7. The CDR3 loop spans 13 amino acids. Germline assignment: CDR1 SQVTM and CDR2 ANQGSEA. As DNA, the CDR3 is TGCAGCGTTACCGGGACAGGGCACGACGAGCAGTACTTC. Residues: CSVTGTGHDEQYF.

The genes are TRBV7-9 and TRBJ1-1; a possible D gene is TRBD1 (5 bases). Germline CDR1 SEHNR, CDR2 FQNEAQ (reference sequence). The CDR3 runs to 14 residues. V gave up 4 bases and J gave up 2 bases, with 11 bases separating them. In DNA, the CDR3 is TGTGCCAGCAGCTACATGGGGGGAAACACTGAAGCTTTCTTT. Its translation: CASSYMGGNTEAFF.